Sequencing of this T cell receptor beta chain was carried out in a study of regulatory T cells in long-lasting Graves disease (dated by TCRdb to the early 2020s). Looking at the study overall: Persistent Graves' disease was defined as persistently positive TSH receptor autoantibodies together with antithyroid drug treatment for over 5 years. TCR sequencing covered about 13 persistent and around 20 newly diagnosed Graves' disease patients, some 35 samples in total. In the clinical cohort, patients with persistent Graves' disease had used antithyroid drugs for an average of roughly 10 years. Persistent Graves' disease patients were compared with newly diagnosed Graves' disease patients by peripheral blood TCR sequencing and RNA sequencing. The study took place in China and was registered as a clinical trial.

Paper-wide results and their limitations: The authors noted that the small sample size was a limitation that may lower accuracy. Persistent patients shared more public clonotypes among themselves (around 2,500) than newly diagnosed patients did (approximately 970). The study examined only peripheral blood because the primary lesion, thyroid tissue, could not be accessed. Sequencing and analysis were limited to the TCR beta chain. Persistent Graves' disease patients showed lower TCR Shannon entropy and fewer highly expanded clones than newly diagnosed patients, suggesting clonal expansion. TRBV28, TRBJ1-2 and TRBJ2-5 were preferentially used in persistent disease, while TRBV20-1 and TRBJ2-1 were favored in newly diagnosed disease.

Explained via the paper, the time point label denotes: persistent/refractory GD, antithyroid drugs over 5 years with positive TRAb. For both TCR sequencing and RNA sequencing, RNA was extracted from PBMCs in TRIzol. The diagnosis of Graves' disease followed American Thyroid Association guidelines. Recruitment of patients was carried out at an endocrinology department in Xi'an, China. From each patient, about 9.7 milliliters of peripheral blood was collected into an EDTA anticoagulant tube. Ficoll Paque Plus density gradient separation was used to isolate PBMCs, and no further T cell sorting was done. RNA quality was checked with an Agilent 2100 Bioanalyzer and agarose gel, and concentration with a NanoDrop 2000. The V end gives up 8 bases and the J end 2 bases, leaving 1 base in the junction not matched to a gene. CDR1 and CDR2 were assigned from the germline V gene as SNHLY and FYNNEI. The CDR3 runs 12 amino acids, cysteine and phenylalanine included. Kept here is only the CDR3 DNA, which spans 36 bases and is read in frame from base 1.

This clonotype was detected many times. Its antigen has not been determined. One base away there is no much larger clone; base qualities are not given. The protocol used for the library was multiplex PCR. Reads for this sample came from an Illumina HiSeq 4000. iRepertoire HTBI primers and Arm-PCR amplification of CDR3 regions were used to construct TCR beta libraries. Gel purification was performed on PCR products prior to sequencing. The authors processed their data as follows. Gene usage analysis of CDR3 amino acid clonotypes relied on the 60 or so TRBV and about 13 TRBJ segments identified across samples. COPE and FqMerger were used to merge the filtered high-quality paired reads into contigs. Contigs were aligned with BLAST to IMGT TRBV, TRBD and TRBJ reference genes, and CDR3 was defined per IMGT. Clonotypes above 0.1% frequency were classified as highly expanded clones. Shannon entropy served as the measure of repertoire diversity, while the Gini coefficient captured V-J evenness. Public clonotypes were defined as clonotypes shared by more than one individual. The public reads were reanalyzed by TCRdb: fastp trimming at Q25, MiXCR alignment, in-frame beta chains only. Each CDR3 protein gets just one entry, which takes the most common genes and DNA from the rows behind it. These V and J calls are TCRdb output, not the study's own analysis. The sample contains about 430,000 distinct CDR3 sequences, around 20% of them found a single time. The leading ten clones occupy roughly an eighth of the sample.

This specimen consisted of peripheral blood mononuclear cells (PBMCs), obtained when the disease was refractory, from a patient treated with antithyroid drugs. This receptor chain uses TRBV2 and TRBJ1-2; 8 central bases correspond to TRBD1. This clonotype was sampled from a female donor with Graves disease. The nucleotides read TGTGCCAGCGGGACAGGAAACTATGGCTACACCTTC. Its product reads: CASGTGNYGYTF.